This entry lists 29 T cell receptor beta chains sequenced from one sample in a study of neurological immune-mediated disorders. TCRdb itself ran the 5' RACE reads through MiXCR, one entry per CDR3 protein. The table has 40,000 to 55,000 distinct CDR3 sequences, under 3.5% seen once; the top ten hold roughly 15%. What was sequenced was PBMCs. The receptors were gathered from a woman in her forties or fifties with multiple sclerosis.

There are many counts of this clonotype. The genes are TRBV12-3 or TRBV12-4 and TRBJ1-1; D may be TRBD1 (5 bases). The CDR3 has 14 amino acids. Trimming took 3 bases from V and 4 from J, leaving 12 bases between them. CDR3 residues: CASSFEGGVTEAFF. CDR3 DNA: TGTGCCAGCAGTTTTGAGGGAGGGGTCACTGAAGCTTTCTTT.

This clonotype was picked up many times. CDR3 region: CASSSRRQVTGYTF. The CDR3 DNA follows: TGTGCCAGCAGCTCGCGTCGACAGGTCACGGGCTACACCTTC. This chain joins TRBV7-2 and TRBJ1-2; possible D gene TRBD1, 6 bases. There are 14 residues in the CDR3. Germline V gene sequence: CDR1 SGHTA, CDR2 FQGNSA. The V end lost 4 bases, the J end lost 8 bases, and 17 bases lay between the germline ends.

This clonotype came up many times. The chain has TRBV7-2 and TRBJ2-1; D possibly corresponds to TRBD1 (6 bases). Per the germline V gene, CDR1 is SGHTA and CDR2 is FQGNSA. V was shortened by 8 bases and J by 7 bases, with 6 bases between the two germline ends. The CDR3 extends over 10 amino acids. CDR3 amino acids: CASGQNEQFF. In DNA, the CDR3 is TGTGCCAGCGGACAGAATGAGCAGTTCTTC.

This clonotype was recorded many times. The V and J genes are TRBV20-1 and TRBJ2-7; D might be TRBD1 (5 bases). With 1 base removed from V and 2 bases from J, the gap between germline ends came to 9 bases. The CDR3 covers 13 residues. Germline CDR1 DFQATT, CDR2 SNEGSKA (reference sequence). CDR3 region: CSARARVAYEQYF. The CDR3 nucleotides are TGCAGTGCTAGAGCCAGGGTTGCCTACGAGCAGTACTTC.

This clonotype was seen many times. The chain carries TRBV7-2 and TRBJ1-2; D is uncertain. This CDR3 contains 15 residues. The V and J ends lost 5 bases and 1 base respectively, with 14 bases between them. Germline CDR1 and CDR2: SGHTA and FQGNSA. CDR3 region: CASSPLAGDNYGYTF. CDR3 bases: TGTGCCAGCAGCCCGTTGGCCGGGGATAACTATGGCTACACCTTC.

The sample holds many counts of this clonotype. CDR3 residues: CAIRATKGGTDTQYF. The CDR3 DNA sequence: TGTGCCATCAGGGCCACGAAGGGCGGCACAGATACGCAGTATTTT. This sequence joins TRBV10-3 and TRBJ2-3, with no clear D. V was shortened by 6 bases and J by 1 base, with 14 bases between the two germline ends. This CDR3 spans 15 amino acids. CDR1 and CDR2 (germline): ENHRY, SYGVKD.

This clonotype was found many times. The chain carries TRBV7-3 and TRBJ1-4; 9 nucleotides line up with TRBD1. V lost 5 bases to trimming and J lost 8 bases; unmatched junction nucleotides: 6. The germline V gene encodes CDR1 SGHTA and CDR2 FQGTGA. This CDR3 is built from 14 residues. In nucleotides, the CDR3 is TGTGCCAGCAGCCTACAGGGGGCGGGGGAAAAACTGTTTTTT. Its translation is CASSLQGAGEKLFF.

This clonotype was seen repeatedly, ten times or more. V and J are TRBV5-1 and TRBJ1-3, with D possibly being TRBD1 (6 bases). Between the trimmed V and J ends, which lost 5 bases and 4 bases, there was a span of 13 bases. This CDR3 region has 14 residues. Germline lookup yields CDR1 SGHRS and CDR2 YFSETQ. The CDR3 reads CASSLGQSGNTIYF. The CDR3 coding sequence is TGCGCCAGCAGTCTAGGACAGTCAGGAAACACCATATATTTT.

This clonotype was observed at least ten times. CDR3 sequence reads: CASSLTGTSGGTDTQYF. Here the CDR3 DNA reads TGCGCCAGCAGCTTGACCGGGACTAGCGGAGGCACAGATACGCAGTATTTT. The chain joins TRBV5-1 to TRBJ2-3; 11 nucleotides match TRBD2. The CDR3 has 17 residues. In germline, CDR1 is SGHRS, CDR2 YFSETQ. J lost 1 base, V lost 1 base, and 5 bases had no gene match.

The chain links TRBV3-1 to TRBJ2-2, with a possible D match to TRBD2 (6 bases). V shed 2 bases and J shed 5 bases, with 24 bases lying between them. Germline V gives CDR1 LGHDT, CDR2 YNNKEL (reference sequence). CDR3 length: 19 amino acids. In DNA form, the CDR3 reads TGTGCCAGCAGCCAAATATACGGGGACGTAGTGGGAGGAACCGGGGAGCTGTTTTTT. Amino acids: CASSQIYGDVVGGTGELFF.

This clonotype was recorded at least ten times. V is TRBV5-1 and J is TRBJ2-2; TRBD2 might be the D (6 bases). Deletions cut 0 bases from V and 3 bases from J, with 12 bases between. The CDR3 has 16 residues. Per the germline V gene, CDR1 is SGHRS and CDR2 is YFSETQ. CDR3 bases: TGCGCCAGCAGCTTGGATGGCAGGAGGGACACCGGGGAGCTGTTTTTT. It translates to CASSLDGRRDTGELFF.

In its sample, this clonotype was seen many times. The V gene is TRBV20-1, the J gene TRBJ2-3; 10 nucleotides agree with TRBD2. The CDR3 is 14 amino acids. The germline V gene has CDR1 DFQATT and CDR2 SNEGSKA (reference sequence). V lost 4 bases to trimming and J lost 5 bases; unmatched junction nucleotides: 6. CDR3 in DNA: TGCAGTGCTACTGCTAGCGGGAGTGTAGATACGCAGTATTTT. Protein sequence: CSATASGSVDTQYF.

V gene TRBV20-1 combines with J gene TRBJ2-1, with 13 positions matching TRBD2. Germline assignment: CDR1 DFQATT and CDR2 SNEGSKA (reference sequence). The CDR3 is 17 amino acids. The V and J ends lost 6 bases and 1 base, in that order; junction bases with no gene match: 9. The CDR3 sequence: CSAWTSGRRSSYNEQFF. The DNA of the CDR3 is TGCAGTGCCTGGACTAGCGGGAGAAGGTCTTCCTACAATGAGCAGTTCTTC.

This clonotype was found many times. One end of the junction does not line up with germline, which may come from a read error. V usage is TRBV6-1 and J usage is TRBJ1-1; D ambiguous. Germline V lookup: CDR1 MNHNS, CDR2 SASEGT. CDR3 length equals 12 residues. The CDR3 region is CASCEGRTEAFF. As DNA, the CDR3 is TGTGCCAGCTGTGAGGGTAGGACTGAAGCTTTCTTT.

This clonotype was observed many times. This rearrangement joins TRBV28 to TRBJ2-7; 14 bases fit TRBD2. J was trimmed by 0 bases and V by 11 bases; bases with no gene match: 6. The CDR3 totals 15 residues. CDR1 is MDHEN and CDR2 is SYDVKM in the germline V gene. CDR3 protein: CAVGTSGSSSYEQYF. CDR3 DNA: TGTGCCGTTGGGACTAGCGGGAGTAGCTCCTACGAGCAGTACTTC.

This clonotype was counted at least ten times. J is TRBJ2-1 and V is TRBV5-1; possible D gene TRBD2, 5 bases. V was trimmed by 5 bases and J by 8 bases, leaving 14 bases between them. Germline values: CDR1 SGHRS, CDR2 YFSETQ. The CDR3 length is 13 residues. The CDR3 sequence is CASRWASNDEQFF. Written as DNA, the CDR3 is TGCGCCAGCAGATGGGCTAGCAACGATGAGCAGTTCTTC.

This clonotype was counted many times. This chain connects TRBV7-2 to TRBJ1-3, with D uncertain. The germline V gene encodes CDR1 SGHTA and CDR2 FQGNSA. The V end lost 6 bases, the J end lost 3 bases, and 9 bases lay between the germline ends. This CDR3 region has 13 residues. For the CDR3, the DNA is TGTGCCAGCAGGCCTCCAGGTGGAAACACCATATATTTT. Translated: CASRPPGGNTIYF.

To note about this clonotype: Possible read error: a much larger clone is one base away. The chain has TRBV6-5 and TRBJ2-3, with 10 positions matching TRBD1. V shed 5 bases, J shed 1 base, and the junction held 3 bases outside the gene matches. Germline assignment: CDR1 MNHEY and CDR2 SVGAGI. The CDR3 is 15 amino acids. Here the CDR3 DNA reads TGTGCCAGCAGTCACGGGACAGGGGGCACAGATACGCAGTATTTT. Translation gives CASSHGTGGTDTQYF.

This clonotype was detected only a few times. This may be a read error: a much more frequent sequence differs by one nucleotide. V usage is TRBV29-1 and J usage is TRBJ2-5; possibly TRBD1 for D (6 bases). Germline loops: CDR1 SQVTM, CDR2 ANQGSEA. Trimming shortened V by 4 bases and J by 2 bases, and 14 bases separated the two germline ends. This CDR3 comprises 14 residues. The CDR3 reads CSVGKGGTQETQYF. As DNA, the CDR3 is TGCAGCGTTGGGAAAGGGGGAACTCAAGAGACCCAGTACTTC.

This clonotype showed up many times. This chain links TRBV10-3 with TRBJ2-6; D might be TRBD1 or TRBD2, each matching 5 bases. V dropped 3 bases and J dropped 1 base, with 13 bases sitting between them. CDR1 and CDR2 from the germline V gene are ENHRY and SYGVKD. The CDR3 length is 17 residues. DNA of the CDR3: TGTGCCATCAGTGAAGAGGGGCTGGGGTCTGGGGCCAACGTCCTGACTTTC. It specifies CAISEEGLGSGANVLTF.

This clonotype was recorded at least ten times. The gene calls are TRBV5-1 and TRBJ1-4, with a weak D call TRBD1 (5 bases). The V gene lost 0 bases and the J gene lost 8 bases, with 11 bases spanning the gap. Germline V lookup: CDR1 SGHRS, CDR2 YFSETQ. The CDR3 has 14 amino acids. CDR3 region: CASSLGGGAEKLFF. The CDR3 bases are TGCGCCAGCAGCTTGGGCGGAGGGGCGGAAAAACTGTTTTTT.

Ten or more counts support this clonotype. The gene calls are TRBV7-9 and TRBJ2-1; TRBD2 agrees at 8 bases. CDR1 is SEHNR, CDR2 FQNEAQ, per germline (reference sequence). This CDR3 is built from 15 residues. The J segment lost 7 bases and the V segment lost 0 bases, leaving 5 bases of the junction unmatched. The CDR3 here is CASSLADGGVNEQFF. The CDR3 nucleotides read TGTGCCAGCAGCTTAGCTGACGGGGGGGTGAATGAGCAGTTCTTC.

This clonotype was recorded many times. This chain uses TRBV15 with TRBJ2-1, with 9 bases matching TRBD2. With V trimmed by 0 bases and J by 7 bases, 10 bases remained unmatched. The V gene's germline CDR1 is LNHNV and CDR2 YYDKDF (reference sequence). The length of the CDR3 is 17 residues. This CDR3 is CATSRDTAGGPGNEQFF. The DNA for the CDR3 is TGTGCCACCAGCAGAGATACCGCGGGAGGGCCGGGGAATGAGCAGTTCTTC.

In this sample, this clonotype turned up many times. The gene calls are TRBV7-8 and TRBJ2-2; D gene ambiguous. V shed 3 bases and J shed 1 base, with 6 bases lying between them. The CDR3 spans 14 residues. The germline V gene has CDR1 SGHVS and CDR2 FQNEAQ. This CDR3 reads CASSFRQNTGELFF. The CDR3 nucleotides read TGTGCCAGCAGCTTTCGACAGAACACCGGGGAGCTGTTTTTT.

This clonotype was counted ten times or more. The V and J genes are TRBV7-6 and TRBJ1-5; D possibly corresponds to TRBD1 (6 bases). Germline CDR1 is SGHVS and CDR2 is FNYEAQ. With 1 base removed from V and 4 bases from J, the gap between germline ends came to 8 bases. This CDR3 is built from 14 residues. CDR3 residues: CASSLEQGNQPQHF. The CDR3 DNA sequence: TGTGCCAGCAGCTTAGAACAGGGAAATCAGCCCCAGCATTTT.

The sample holds many counts of this clonotype. V usage is TRBV20-1 and J usage is TRBJ2-4, with 9 bases lining up with TRBD2. V dropped 8 bases and J dropped 1; count of bases not matched to a gene: 18. CDR1 is DFQATT and CDR2 is SNEGSKA in the germline V gene (reference sequence). This CDR3 spans 18 amino acids. CDR3 sequence: CSSKGPSGKVGAKNIQYF. The CDR3 DNA reads as TGCAGTTCCAAGGGGCCTAGCGGGAAGGTTGGCGCCAAAAACATTCAGTACTTC.

This clonotype showed up many times. The chain has TRBV12-3 or TRBV12-4 and TRBJ2-1, with D perhaps TRBD2 (5 bases). The CDR3 is 17 amino acids. Trimming stripped 7 bases from V and 5 bases from J, with 24 bases between. CDR3 sequence (DNA): TGTGCCAGCACCCCGGCGGTGGAGGCGGAGCACAACAATGAGCAGTTCTTC. Its protein is CASTPAVEAEHNNEQFF.

This clonotype was seen at least ten times. The chain is built from TRBV7-2 and TRBJ2-7; no clear D. The length of the CDR3 is 13 residues. CDR1 and CDR2 (germline): SGHTA, FQGNSA. The V end lost 4 bases, the J end lost 7 bases, and 14 bases lay between the germline ends. Here the CDR3 reads CASSSPLEQEQYF. CDR3 nucleotides: TGTGCCAGCAGCTCGCCCCTCGAGCAAGAGCAGTACTTC.

This clonotype showed up many times. This chain connects TRBV7-9 to TRBJ2-5; D is unresolved. The CDR3 is 14 amino acids. Germline V gives CDR1 SEHNR, CDR2 FQNEAQ (reference sequence). Trimming left V 5 bases short and J 2 bases short, with 12 bases between. CDR3 DNA sequence: TGTGCCAGCAGCGTACGAGCAGAACAAGAGACCCAGTACTTC. This encodes CASSVRAEQETQYF.